The T cell receptor (beta chain) described here comes from a study of PD-L1 blockade in urothelial cancer (dated by TCRdb to about 2017). About the full investigation: Every patient began therapy in about 2014 and was given atezolizumab 1,200 mg intravenously every 3 weeks. About 85% of the roughly 29 patients were identified as males with urothelial cancer of bladder origin, and a prior smoking history was reported by 18 of 29 patients. Patients had an ECOG performance status of 0 or 1 and had received between 0 and 3 prior chemotherapy regimens. Blood samples were analyzed at two time points: 3 weeks after treatment start (second dose) and 6 weeks after treatment start. Blood samples gave median yields of about 150,000 T cells and 80,000 to 90,000 unique TCRs, along with a median clonality of 0.080. An exploratory multi-omic analysis was conducted of the somatic, immune and clinical correlates of response to PD-L1 blockade with atezolizumab in urothelial cancer. TCR sequencing covered pretreatment tumor samples and matched, serially collected peripheral blood taken before and after atezolizumab treatment. Progression-free survival longer than 6 months counted as durable clinical benefit, and TCR features were additionally tested against both progression-free and overall survival. In the same patients who had TCR sequencing, pretreatment tumors also underwent whole exome sequencing and RNA sequencing. Durable clinical benefit was achieved by nine patients but not by the remaining 20. Approximately 29 patients had pretreatment blood TCR-seq, about 25 had at least one posttreatment blood collection, and about 25 had tumor TCR-seq.

The time point label, read with the paper, signifies: pretreatment peripheral blood. A cohort of around 29 patients with locally advanced or metastatic urothelial carcinoma, treated at Memorial Sloan Kettering on a trial protocol, was included. Peripheral blood mononuclear cells were collected pretreatment and during treatment, with between 1 and 8 total time points per patient. The Qiagen DNeasy Blood extraction kit was used to purify genomic DNA from total PBMCs and tumor samples. PBMCs were collected pretreatment and during treatment, and were isolated and stored as previously described. Of note for this clone: It lacks a known antigen. The input lacks base qualities; no much larger clone sits a single base away.

The CDR1 and CDR2 encoded by the germline V gene are SGHDT and YYEEEE. The junction carries 13 bases between V and J, which are trimmed by 2 bases and 4 bases respectively. The CDR3 covers 15 residues, taking in both the cysteine and the phenylalanine. Only the CDR3 DNA is retained, 45 bases long and in frame from the first base. To estimate absolute template abundance from read counts, synthetic TCR analog templates were spiked into each PCR. TCRbeta CDR3 regions were amplified from genomic DNA with bias-controlled V and J gene primers using the immunoSEQ assay. Sequencing of rearranged TCRbeta segments was performed at approximately 20X coverage. The study's processing was this. Sequencing errors were corrected by clustering, and CDR3s were annotated against IMGT so that V, D and J genes could be assigned. Only productive TCRbeta rearrangements were used in downstream analyses, excluding out-of-frame or stop-codon sequences. Clonality was calculated as one minus the Shannon entropy normalized by the log of the number of unique productive sequences. Fisher's exact test with Benjamini-Hochberg correction, using a cutoff of adjusted p below 0.01, was how clones that differed between time points or between blood and tumor were identified. In TCRdb, the immuneACCESS table is reduced to in-frame sequences with V and J assigned. These tables do not hold every clone; where another copy was compared, an unresolved V gene accounts for under half, and the others remain unexplained. That table is the source of V, J and clone size, and D and trimming were worked out from the DNA. Recorded for this sample are more than 90,000 clones; around nine tenths of them occurred a single time. The ten largest clones represent approximately 2% of the sample.

The paper as a whole reports these results and caveats: Because the sample size was small (n ≈ 27) and many of the analyses were exploratory, the results are meant to be hypothesis-generating. Greater expansion of tumor-associated TCR clones in peripheral blood 3 weeks after the start of treatment was observed in patients with durable benefit (n of about 22, p = 0.022). Improved progression-free and overall survival was found to be associated with pretreatment peripheral blood TCR clonality below the median.

The V and J genes are TRBV5-6 and TRBJ1-5, with TRBD1 perhaps the D gene, on 5 matching bases. This sample comprised PBMCs, obtained around atezolizumab (anti-PD-L1) treatment. The sequence derives from a man aged 55 to 70 with urothelial cancer. The CDR3 here reads CASSFGQAVNQPQHF. The bases read TGTGCCAGCAGCTTCGGACAAGCAGTGAATCAGCCCCAGCATTTT.